Below, 21 T cell receptor beta chains from the same sample are listed, as sequenced in a study of tissue T cells after allogeneic stem cell transplantation. Libraries were prepared by immunoSEQ multiplex PCR; TCRdb keeps only in-frame clonotypes and omits some of them. This table holds tens of thousands of clones, over 70% found once. Source material: sorted cells pooled from one or two spleens. Every receptor here comes from a pool of C57BL/6 mice in good health.

As regards this clone: The genes are named according to mouse. The read gets to within 1 residue of the CDR3 end, and the germline J gene fills in the rest. The V call is TRBV31, the J call TRBJ2-1, with 8 bases identical to TRBD2. V lost 3 bases, J lost 2 bases, and 6 bases stayed unmatched. This CDR3 has 15 residues. CDR1 GKSSPN and CDR2 SITVG come from the germline V gene. This chain's CDR3 is CAWSPGWGDYAEQFF. The CDR3 DNA, read in part, is TGTGCCTGGAGCCCAGGCTGGGGGGACTATGCTGAGCAGTTC.

As for this clone: Genes here carry mouse names. The CDR3 end lies 1 residue beyond the end of the read and is filled in from the germline J gene. This chain uses TRBV29 with TRBJ2-3; D ambiguous. CDR3 size: 14 residues. The V end lost 0 bases, the J end lost 4 bases, and 8 bases lay between the germline ends. The germline V gene has CDR1 MSHET and CDR2 SYDVDS. CDR3 sequence: CASSLSKGSETLYF. The sequenced CDR3 bases are TGTGCTAGCAGTTTATCGAAGGGTTCAGAAACGCTGTAT.

Details on this clone: Mouse names are used for the genes. The read ends 1 residue before the CDR3 terminus; that terminus is restored from the germline J gene. V is TRBV19 and J is TRBJ2-1, with TRBD1 matching over 12 bases. Trimming took 5 bases from V and 5 from J; bases not matched to a gene: 8. Germline V gene lookup returns CDR1 FNHDT and CDR2 SITEND (reference sequence). The CDR3 extends over 16 amino acids. The CDR3 DNA, read in part, is TGTGCCAGCAGCCCTGGGACAGGGGGCGCGAATGCTGAGCAGTTC. This translates into CASSPGTGGANAEQF. The complete CDR3 sequence is CASSPGTGGANAEQFF.

On this clone: Genes and germline are mouse. The sequenced fragment ends 1 residue before the CDR3 boundary, so the rest is inferred from the germline J gene. This chain uses TRBV19 with TRBJ2-5, with TRBD2 matching over 11 bases. V dropped 3 bases and J dropped 4; count of bases not matched to a gene: 1. The CDR3 runs to 14 residues. Germline V lookup: CDR1 FNHDT, CDR2 SITEND (reference sequence). CDR3: CASSNWGGEDTQYF. The sequenced part of the CDR3 DNA is TGTGCCAGCAGTAACTGGGGGGGCGAAGACACCCAGTAC.

For this clone: The germline and genes are mouse ones. The read gets to within 1 residue of the CDR3 end, and the germline J gene fills in the rest. The chain recombines TRBV13-3 with TRBJ2-4; D possibly uses TRBD1 or TRBD2 (6 bases each). V gave up 3 bases and J gave up 0 bases, with 11 bases separating them. Germline V gene lookup returns CDR1 NNHDY and CDR2 SYVADS. CDR3 size: 15 residues. The CDR3 DNA, read in part, is TGTGCCAGCAGTGCGCAGGGGACTAGTCAAAACACCTTGTAC. Encoded protein: CASSAQGTSQNTLY. The complete CDR3 sequence is CASSAQGTSQNTLYF.

Note on this clone: Mouse gene names and germline throughout. With the read ending 1 residue before the CDR3 end, the germline J gene is used to fill in that end. The chain links TRBV15 to TRBJ1-1, with D possibly TRBD1 on 6 matching bases. V dropped 1 base and J dropped 7 bases, with 7 bases sitting between them. CDR1 is SGHND and CDR2 is FRSKSL in the germline V gene. The CDR3 is 12 residues long. The part of the CDR3 DNA that was read is TGTGCCAGCAGTTTAGTCAGGGGAGAAGTCTTC. It is translated as CASSLVRGEVF. The CDR3 in full is CASSLVRGEVFF.

A remark on this clone: These gene names are mouse names. Coverage ceases 1 residue before the CDR3 finishes, and the germline J gene fills in the end. The chain couples TRBV13-1 to TRBJ1-1; no reliable D call. Germline lookup yields CDR1 NSHNY and CDR2 SYGAGN. The V end lost 6 bases, the J end lost 1 base, and 1 base lay between the germline ends. CDR3 length: 10 residues. The CDR3 sequence is CASKNTEVFF. Incomplete CDR3 DNA: TGTGCCAGCAAAAACACAGAAGTCTTC.

A note on this clone: Genes and germline are mouse. The read ends 1 residue early relative to the CDR3; the germline J gene fills the gap. The J gene is TRBJ1-2, the V gene TRBV31; D ambiguous. Trimming removed 0 bases from V and 5 bases from J, with 4 bases in between. Germline V gene data show CDR1 as GKSSPN and CDR2 as SITVG. CDR3 length: 11 residues. The CDR3 loop is CAWSLLSDYTF. Partial CDR3 DNA: TGTGCCTGGAGTCTCTTGTCCGACTACACC.

On this clone itself: Mouse gene names apply. Read sequence stops 1 residue before the CDR3 end, and the germline J gene provides the missing end. The chain couples TRBV29 to TRBJ1-2; the match to TRBD1 covers 7 bases. The junction had 4 bases not matched to a gene; V was cut back by 6 bases and J by 0 bases. CDR1 is MSHET and CDR2 is SYDVDS in the germline V gene. This CDR3 is built from 14 residues. CDR3 residues: CASSTGTANSDYTF. The DNA read from the CDR3 is TGTGCTAGCAGCACCGGGACAGCAAACTCCGACTACACC.

A note on this clone: The genes are named according to mouse. The read stops 1 residue short of the end of the CDR3; the missing end is completed from the germline J gene. The chain has TRBV19 and TRBJ1-4, with D possibly TRBD1 on 5 matching bases. The CDR3 sequence is 14 residues long. V was pared by 4 bases and J by 1 base, with 8 bases between. Germline V CDR1 and CDR2: FNHDT, SITEND (reference sequence). Here the CDR3 reads CASSPRDSNERLFF. The DNA read from the CDR3 is TGTGCCAGCAGTCCCAGGGATTCCAACGAAAGATTATTT.

Regarding this clone: The genes and germline here are from mouse. The CDR3 is cut off 1 residue early in the read; its end comes from the germline J gene. The V and J genes are TRBV13-2 and TRBJ2-4; 7 bases match TRBD2. Trimming removed 5 bases from V and 7 bases from J; junction bases left unmatched: 4. Germline values: CDR1 NNHNN, CDR2 SYGAGS (reference sequence). The CDR3 is 12 residues long. The CDR3 sequence: CASGRLGDTLYF. The sequenced part of the CDR3 DNA is TGTGCCAGCGGCCGACTGGGTGACACCTTGTAC.

About this clone: The gene names given are mouse names. The read terminates 1 residue before the CDR3 end, so the remaining end is supplied by the germline J gene. The chain carries TRBV19 and TRBJ1-5, with 7 bases matching TRBD1. The CDR3 totals 17 residues. CDR1 FNHDT and CDR2 SITEND come from the germline V gene (reference sequence). With V trimmed by 6 bases and J by 0 bases, 12 bases remained unmatched. CDR3 DNA, as far as it was read: TGTGCCAGCATCTCCGGGACAGAAAAATATAACAACCAGGCTCCGCTT. Translation: CASISGTEKYNNQAPL. The entire CDR3 reads CASISGTEKYNNQAPLF.

Turning to this clone: The listed genes are named as in mouse. The sequence runs out 1 residue before the end of the CDR3; the remainder is reconstructed from the germline J gene. The J gene is TRBJ2-1, the V gene TRBV29; TRBD1 matches 7 bases. The CDR3 has 12 residues. Germline V gene lookup returns CDR1 MSHET and CDR2 SYDVDS. After removal of 7 bases from V and 6 bases from J, the junction contained 3 bases not matched to a gene. The CDR3 protein is CASTTGLAEQFF. The CDR3 bases that were read are TGTGCTAGCACGACAGGGCTTGCTGAGCAGTTC.

On this clone itself: Mouse germline and gene names are used. The read halts 1 residue ahead of the CDR3 end, with the missing end drawn from the germline J gene. The rearrangement joins TRBV3 to TRBJ2-5, with 13 bases lining up with TRBD2. The CDR3 length is 16 residues. V shed 4 bases and J 6 bases; nucleotides not matched to a gene: 7. Germline V gives CDR1 SNHLY, CDR2 FYNGKV (reference sequence). CDR3 amino acids: CASSSDWGGAGDTQYF. The CDR3 DNA, read in part, is TGTGCCAGCAGCTCGGACTGGGGGGGCGCGGGGGACACCCAGTAC.

This clone was recorded a few times. The genes are named according to mouse. The CDR3 extends 1 residue past the end of the read, so its final part is completed from the germline J gene. The chain combines TRBV5 with TRBJ2-7; either TRBD1 or TRBD2 may fit D (5 bases each). Trimming pared 0 bases from V and 0 bases from J, leaving 9 bases between. The CDR3 sequence is 15 residues long. The V gene's germline CDR1 is LGHNA and CDR2 YNLKQL (reference sequence). The CDR3 sequence: CASSQDPGPSYEQYF. Incomplete CDR3 DNA: TGTGCCAGCAGCCAAGATCCGGGGCCCTCCTATGAACAGTAC.

Regarding this clone: Here the gene names and germline are mouse. The read halts 1 residue ahead of the CDR3 end, with the missing end drawn from the germline J gene. The chain joins TRBV15 to TRBJ1-1; maybe TRBD1 (6 bases). Germline V gene lookup returns CDR1 SGHND and CDR2 FRSKSL. CDR3 size: 12 residues. The ends were cut back, 5 bases at V and 5 bases at J, with 9 bases in the middle. CDR3 in amino acids: CASSAGTTEVFF. The sequenced CDR3 bases are TGTGCCAGCAGTGCCGGGACAACAGAAGTCTTC.

This clone was recorded once. Gene names are the mouse ones. The CDR3 end is not reached by the read, which stops 1 residue before it; the germline J gene fills it in. The rearrangement uses TRBV3 and TRBJ2-4; TRBD1 might be the D (5 bases). The CDR3 runs 14 residues. Trimming stripped 3 bases from V and 2 bases from J, with 9 bases between. Germline V CDR1 and CDR2: SNHLY, FYNGKV (reference sequence). CDR3 sequence: CASSLGRDQNTLYF. Incomplete CDR3 DNA: TGTGCCAGCAGCTTGGGCAGGGATCAAAACACCTTGTAC.

This clone has only a few counts. Gene names and germline refer to mouse. The read finishes 1 residue shy of the CDR3 end, and the germline J gene is used to complete it. The rearrangement uses TRBV26 and TRBJ2-7; TRBD2 matches 8 bases. V lost 0 bases to trimming and J lost 6 bases; unmatched junction nucleotides: 4. This CDR3 is 14 amino acids long. The germline V gene encodes CDR1 KGHPV and CDR2 FQNQEV (reference sequence). The CDR3 loop reads CASSLSGGAFEQYF. Partial CDR3 DNA: TGTGCCAGCAGTCTGTCGGGGGGGGCGTTTGAACAGTAC. Variable domain in full (rest from reference TRBV26 and TRBJ2-7): NSKVIQTPRYLVKGQGQKAKMRCIPEKGHPVVFWYQQNKNNEFKFLINFQNQEVLQQIDMTEKRFSAECPSNSPCSLEIQSSEAGDSALYLCASSLSGGAFEQYFGPGTRLTVL.

Turning to this clone: Gene names and germline match the mouse. The sequence runs out 1 residue before the end of the CDR3; the remainder is reconstructed from the germline J gene. The chain employs TRBV31 and TRBJ1-3; 12 bases fit TRBD1. Germline trimming cut 3 bases from V and 4 bases from J; bases unmatched to any gene: 1. The CDR3 totals 14 residues. The germline V gene has CDR1 GKSSPN and CDR2 SITVG. CDR3 protein: CAWRGTGGGNTLYF. CDR3 DNA, as far as it was read: TGTGCCTGGAGAGGGACAGGGGGCGGAAATACGCTCTAT.

In this sample, this clone turned up a few times. Any gene name here is a mouse gene name. The CDR3 end falls 1 residue outside the read, so it is completed with the germline J gene. V is TRBV20 and J is TRBJ1-5; 9 bases map to TRBD1. V lost 1 base, J lost 7 bases, and 2 bases stayed unmatched. Germline V gene lookup returns CDR1 GFQATS and CDR2 STVNSAI. This CDR3 has 13 residues. The CDR3 reads CGARGDRGQAPLF. The sequenced part of the CDR3 DNA is TGTGGTGCTAGGGGAGACAGGGGGCAGGCTCCGCTT.

This clone was detected only a few times. Gene and germline names: mouse. The read finishes 1 residue shy of the CDR3 end, and the germline J gene is used to complete it. This chain connects TRBV15 to TRBJ1-2; D not resolved. Germline CDR1 reads SGHND; CDR2 reads FRSKSL. CDR3 size: 13 residues. Trimming removed 1 base from V and 0 bases from J, with 3 bases in between. This chain's CDR3 is CASSLDTNSDYTF. The CDR3 DNA, read in part, is TGTGCCAGCAGTTTAGACACAAACTCCGACTACACC.